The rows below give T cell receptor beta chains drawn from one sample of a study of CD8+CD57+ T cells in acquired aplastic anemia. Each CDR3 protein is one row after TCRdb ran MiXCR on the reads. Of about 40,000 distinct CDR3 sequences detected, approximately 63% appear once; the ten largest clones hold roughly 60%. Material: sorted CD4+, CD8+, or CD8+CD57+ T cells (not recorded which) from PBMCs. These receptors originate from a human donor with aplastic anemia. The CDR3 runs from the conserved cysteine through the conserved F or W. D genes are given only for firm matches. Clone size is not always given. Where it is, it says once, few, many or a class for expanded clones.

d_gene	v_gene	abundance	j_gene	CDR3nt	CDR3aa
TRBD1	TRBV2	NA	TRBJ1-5	TGTGCCAGCAGTACTACAGGGGCCCAACAGCCCCAGCATTTT	CASSTTGAQQPQHF
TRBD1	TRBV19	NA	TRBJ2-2	TGTGCCAGCAGGGCAAGGGACAGCAAGACCGGGGAGCTGTTTTTT	CASRARDSKTGELFF
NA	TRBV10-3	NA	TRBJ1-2	TGTGCCATCAGTGTAGAGGGAACTCATGGCTACACCTTC	CAISVEGTHGYTF
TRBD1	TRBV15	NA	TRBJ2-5	TGTGCCACCAGCCCCGGGACAGGGGGCTCCCAGTACTTC	CATSPGTGGSQYF
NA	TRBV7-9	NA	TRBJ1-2	TGTGCCAGCAGCTATGGCTACACCTTC	CASSYGYTF
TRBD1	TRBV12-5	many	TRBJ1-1	TGTGCTAGTGGTTGGGGGACAGGGGCATTGAACACTGAAGCTTTCTTT	CASGWGTGALNTEAFF
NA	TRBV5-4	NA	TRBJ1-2	TGTGCCAGCAGCTTGGAGGGGGGGAACGGCAACACCTTC	CASSLEGGNGNTF
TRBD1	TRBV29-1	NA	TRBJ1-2	TGCAGCGTTCCTCCGACAGGGACCGATGGCTACACCTTC	CSVPPTGTDGYTF
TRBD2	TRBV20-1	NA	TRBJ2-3	TGCAGTGCTAGAGTGCCTAGCGGAATCACAGATACGCAGTATTTT	CSARVPSGITDTQYF
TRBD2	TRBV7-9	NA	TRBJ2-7	TGTGCCAGCAGCGGATTTAGCGGGGGGGCCTACGAGCAGTACTTC	CASSGFSGGAYEQYF
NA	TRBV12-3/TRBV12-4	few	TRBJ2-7	TGTGCCAGCAGCCGCGGCCACTACGAGCAGTACTTC	CASSRGHYEQYF
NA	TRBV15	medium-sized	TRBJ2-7	TGTGCCACCAGCATGGGACGGAAGGGTTACGAGCAGTACTTC	CATSMGRKGYEQYF
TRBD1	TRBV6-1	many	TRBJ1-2	TGTGCCAGCAGCCCGGGACAGACTAACTATGGCTACACCTTC	CASSPGQTNYGYTF
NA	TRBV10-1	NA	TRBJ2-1	TGCGCCAGCAGTGAAGGCACAGGCAATGAGCAGTTCTTC	CASSEGTGNEQFF
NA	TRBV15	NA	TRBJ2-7	TGTGCCACCAGCAGAGATCATGGCTCCTACGAGCAGTACTTC	CATSRDHGSYEQYF
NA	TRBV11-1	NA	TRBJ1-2	TGTGCCAGCAGCTCCGGGGCCACCGAAATTAACTATGGCTACACCTTC	CASSSGATEINYGYTF
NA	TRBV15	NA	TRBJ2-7	TGTGCCACCAGCGCCCGGACAGGGTCCGCGGGGGACGAGCAGTACTTC	CATSARTGSAGDEQYF
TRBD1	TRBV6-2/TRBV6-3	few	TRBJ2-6	TGTGCCAGCAGTTCGCCGGGACAGGGGAATTCTGGGGCCAACGTCCTGACTTTC	CASSSPGQGNSGANVLTF
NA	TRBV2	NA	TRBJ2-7	TGTGCCAGCAGTGAAGGACGAGATTTTGGGGAGCAGTACTTC	CASSEGRDFGEQYF
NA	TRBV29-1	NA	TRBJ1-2	TGCAGCGTTTGGGGGGCTGACTATGGCTACACCTTC	CSVWGADYGYTF
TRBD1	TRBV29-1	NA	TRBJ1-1	TGCAGCGCCCGGCCTACAGGGGGCCGAACTGAAGCTTTCTTT	CSARPTGGRTEAFF
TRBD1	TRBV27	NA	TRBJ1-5	TGTGCCAGCAGGGACCCTGGACAGGGGCTTAATCAGCCCCAGCATTTT	CASRDPGQGLNQPQHF
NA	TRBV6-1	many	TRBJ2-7	TGTGCCAGCAGTGGGGGGGCCGTAGGCTACGAGCAGTACTTC	CASSGGAVGYEQYF
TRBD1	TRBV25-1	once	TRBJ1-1	TGTGCCAGCAGTGACTGGAGACAGGGGCCTACGGAAGCTTTCTTT	CASSDWRQGPTEAFF
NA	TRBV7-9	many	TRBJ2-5	TGTGCCAGCAGCCCAGCAACGGGGGAAGAGACCCAGTACTTC	CASSPATGEETQYF
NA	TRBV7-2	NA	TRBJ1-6	TGTGCCAGCAGCTTCGACGTACGCCCCCAAAATTCACCCCTCCACTTT	CASSFDVRPQNSPLHF
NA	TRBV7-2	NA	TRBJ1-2	TGTGCCAGCAGCTTGGCTAGGTTTTATGGCTACACCTTC	CASSLARFYGYTF
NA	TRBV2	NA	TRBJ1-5	TGTGCCAGCAGTATGGGGGGTTTGGGTCAGCCCCAGCATTTT	CASSMGGLGQPQHF
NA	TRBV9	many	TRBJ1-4	TGTGCCAGCGGCGGGCTGGATGAAAAACTGTTTTTT	CASGGLDEKLFF
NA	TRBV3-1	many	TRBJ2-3	TGTGCCAGCAGCCAAGGGTTCGGGAGCACAGATACGCAGTATTTT	CASSQGFGSTDTQYF
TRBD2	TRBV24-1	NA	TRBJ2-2	TGTGCCACCAGCACTAGCGGGAAGGCGGAGCTGTTTTTT	CATSTSGKAELFF
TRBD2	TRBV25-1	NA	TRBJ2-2	TGTGCCAGCAGCGTCTGGGGGGGGAACACCGGGGAGCTGTTTTTT	CASSVWGGNTGELFF
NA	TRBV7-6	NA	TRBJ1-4	TGTGCCAGCAGCACATGGGGGGAAAAACTGTTTTTT	CASSTWGEKLFF
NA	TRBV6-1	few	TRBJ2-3	TGTGCCAGCAGTGAATCCGCCCTGGGCGGGCCAAGCACAGATACGCAGTATTTT	CASSESALGGPSTDTQYF
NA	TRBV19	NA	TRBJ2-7	TGTGCCAGTAGTATTCGAGGGGGGGCGCTGGACGAGCAGTACTTC	CASSIRGGALDEQYF
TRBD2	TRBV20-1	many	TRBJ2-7	TGCAGCCTAGGACTAGCGGGGGATTCCTACGAGCAGTACTTC	CSLGLAGDSYEQYF
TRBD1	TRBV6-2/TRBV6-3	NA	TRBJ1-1	TGTGCCAGCAGGCAAACCGGGGACAGGGCGGAAGCTTTCTTT	CASRQTGDRAEAFF
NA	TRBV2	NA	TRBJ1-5	TGTGCCAGCAGTGAAGAGGGCCTTCTCATTCAGCCCCAGCATTTT	CASSEEGLLIQPQHF
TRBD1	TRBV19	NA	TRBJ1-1	TGTGCCAGTAGTAGAACAGGGGGAAACACTGAAGCTTTCTTT	CASSRTGGNTEAFF
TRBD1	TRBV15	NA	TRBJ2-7	TGTGCCACCAGCCGACAGGGATCCTACGAGCAGTACTTC	CATSRQGSYEQYF
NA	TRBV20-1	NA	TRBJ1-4	TGCAGTGCTATGAAGGTGGCTAATGAAAAACTGTTTTTT	CSAMKVANEKLFF
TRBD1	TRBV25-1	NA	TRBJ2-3	TGTGCCAGCACTCATAGCGCGGCCCGGACAGGGAGAAGCACAGATACGCAGTATTTT	CASTHSAARTGRSTDTQYF
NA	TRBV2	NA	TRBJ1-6	TGTGCCAGCACTCCGGACGAGAGGTCACCCCTCCACTTT	CASTPDERSPLHF
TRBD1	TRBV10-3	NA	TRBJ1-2	TGTGCCATCGGGGACAGGGCAGTAGGCGGCTACACCTTC	CAIGDRAVGGYTF
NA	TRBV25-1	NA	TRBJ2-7	TGTGCCAGCAGACACGGGCAGGGCGGCGAGCAGTACTTC	CASRHGQGGEQYF
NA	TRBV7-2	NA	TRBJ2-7	TGTGCCAGCAGCCGAGTAAACTACGAGCAGTACTTC	CASSRVNYEQYF
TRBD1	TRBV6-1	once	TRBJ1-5	TGTGCCAGCAGGGGACCCCGGGACAGGGACCATCAGCCCCAGCATTTT	CASRGPRDRDHQPQHF
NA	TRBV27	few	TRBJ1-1	TGTGCCAGCAGGGGGGGGGGGACTGAAGCTTTCTTT	CASRGGGTEAFF
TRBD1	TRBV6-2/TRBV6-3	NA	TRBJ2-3	TGTGCCAGCAGTTACACGGCGACAGGGTTTAGCACAGATACGCAGTATTTT	CASSYTATGFSTDTQYF
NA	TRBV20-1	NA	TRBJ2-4	TGCAGTGCTCTACCGGACCTAGCCAAAAACATTCAGTACTTC	CSALPDLAKNIQYF
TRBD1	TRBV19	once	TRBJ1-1	TGTGCCAGTAGTCTCACAGGGGAGAGCTTCACTGAAGCTTTCTTT	CASSLTGESFTEAFF
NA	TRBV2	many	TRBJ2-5	TGTGCCAGCAGTGAAGCAGCGGCACTCCAAGAGACCCAGTACTTC	CASSEAAALQETQYF
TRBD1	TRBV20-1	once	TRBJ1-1	TGCAGTGCTCATCGGACAGGGGGGGACACTGAAGCTTTCTTT	CSAHRTGGDTEAFF
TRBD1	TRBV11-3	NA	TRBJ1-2	TGTGCCAGCAGCCCGGGGACAGGGGAACATGGCTACACCTTC	CASSPGTGEHGYTF
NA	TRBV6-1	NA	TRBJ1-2	TGTGCCAGCAGCCAGGGGACCTATGGCTACACCTTC	CASSQGTYGYTF